The T cell receptor (beta chain) described here comes from a study of blood T cells in healthy people across ages. Roughly 9 milliliters of peripheral blood were drawn from each donor. Every sample gave at least 5 micrograms of total RNA when it was extracted. About this clonotype itself: Its matching antigen is unknown.

Primers used in a second PCR of about 7 to 12 cycles were a sample-barcoded 5' primer and a J-beta primer mix. TCRdb re-called the 5' RACE reads with MiXCR, one entry per CDR3 protein. The data hold around 1.5 million distinct CDR3 sequences, with approximately 60% observed a single time. Study-level results: Because donor CMV status was unknown, expanded clonotype changes were possibly confounded.

The CDR3 length is 15 residues. CDR1 and CDR2 (germline): SGHDT, YYEEEE. After removal of 4 bases from V and 4 bases from J, the junction contained 5 bases not matched to a gene. The sample comprised blood. This sequence was found in a young man in good health. The chain uses TRBV5-6 and TRBJ2-3, with TRBD1 matching over 11 bases. The CDR3 region is CASSAGTGGSDTQYF. The CDR3 DNA follows: TGTGCCAGCAGCGCCGGGACAGGGGGTTCAGATACGCAGTATTTT.